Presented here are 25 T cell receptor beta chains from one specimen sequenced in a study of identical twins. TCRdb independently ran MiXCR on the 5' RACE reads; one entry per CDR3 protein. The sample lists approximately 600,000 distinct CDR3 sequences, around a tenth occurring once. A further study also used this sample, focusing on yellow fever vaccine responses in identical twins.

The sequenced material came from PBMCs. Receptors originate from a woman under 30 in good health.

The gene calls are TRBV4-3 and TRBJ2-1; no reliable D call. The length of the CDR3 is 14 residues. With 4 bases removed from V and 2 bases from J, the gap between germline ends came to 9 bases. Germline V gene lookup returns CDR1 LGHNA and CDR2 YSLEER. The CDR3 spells CASSPSLTYNEQFF. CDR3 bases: TGCGCCAGCAGCCCCTCCCTTACCTACAATGAGCAGTTCTTC.

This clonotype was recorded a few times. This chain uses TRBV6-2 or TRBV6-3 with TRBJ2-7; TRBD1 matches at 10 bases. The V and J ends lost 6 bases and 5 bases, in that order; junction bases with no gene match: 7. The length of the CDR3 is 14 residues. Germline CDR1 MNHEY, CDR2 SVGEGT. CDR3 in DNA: TGTGCCAGCAGGCCGAGGACAGGGGGGCACGAGCAGTACTTC. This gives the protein CASRPRTGGHEQYF.

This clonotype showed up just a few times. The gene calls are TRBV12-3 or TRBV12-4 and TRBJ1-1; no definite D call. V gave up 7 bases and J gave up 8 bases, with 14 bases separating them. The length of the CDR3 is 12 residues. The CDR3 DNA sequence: TGTGCCAGCACTTCGGACTCAGTGGAAGCTTTCTTT. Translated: CASTSDSVEAFF.

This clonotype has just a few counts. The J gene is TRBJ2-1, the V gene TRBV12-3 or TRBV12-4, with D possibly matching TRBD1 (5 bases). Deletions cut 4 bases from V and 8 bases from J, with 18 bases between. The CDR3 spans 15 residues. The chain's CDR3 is CASSSRRTRVDEQFF. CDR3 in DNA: TGTGCCAGCAGTTCGAGACGTACCAGGGTCGATGAGCAGTTCTTC.

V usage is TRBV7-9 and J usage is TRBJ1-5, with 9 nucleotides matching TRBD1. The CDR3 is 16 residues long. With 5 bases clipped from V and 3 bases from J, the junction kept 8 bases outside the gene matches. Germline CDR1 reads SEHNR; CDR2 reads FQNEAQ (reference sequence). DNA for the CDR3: TGTGCCAGCAGCCTAGGGGACAGGGCTACCAATCAGCCCCAGCATTTT. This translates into CASSLGDRATNQPQHF.

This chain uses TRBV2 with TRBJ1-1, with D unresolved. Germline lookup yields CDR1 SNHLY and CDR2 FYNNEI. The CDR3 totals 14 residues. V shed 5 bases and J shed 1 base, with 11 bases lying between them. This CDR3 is CASSLNPGNTEAFF. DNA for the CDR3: TGTGCCAGCAGTCTCAACCCGGGGAACACTGAAGCTTTCTTT.

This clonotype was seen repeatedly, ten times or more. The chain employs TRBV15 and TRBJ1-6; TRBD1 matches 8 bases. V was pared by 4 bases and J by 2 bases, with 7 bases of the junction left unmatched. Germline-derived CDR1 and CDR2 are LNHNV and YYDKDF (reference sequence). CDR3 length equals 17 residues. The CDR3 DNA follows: TGTGCCACCAGCAAGACGGACAGGGCAACCTATAATTCACCCCTCCACTTT. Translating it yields CATSKTDRATYNSPLHF.

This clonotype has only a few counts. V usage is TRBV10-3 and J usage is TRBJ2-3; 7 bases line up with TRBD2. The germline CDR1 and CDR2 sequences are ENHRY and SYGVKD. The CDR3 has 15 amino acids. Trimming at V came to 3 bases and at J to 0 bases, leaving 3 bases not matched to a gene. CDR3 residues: CAISDPAGSTDTQYF. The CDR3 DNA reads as TGTGCCATCAGTGACCCAGCGGGAAGCACAGATACGCAGTATTTT.

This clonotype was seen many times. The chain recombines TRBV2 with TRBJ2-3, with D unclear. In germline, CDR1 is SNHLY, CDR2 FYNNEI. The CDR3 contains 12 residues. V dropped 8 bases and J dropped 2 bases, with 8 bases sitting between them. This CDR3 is CASSRNTDTQYF. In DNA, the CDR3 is TGTGCCAGCTCCAGGAACACAGATACGCAGTATTTT.

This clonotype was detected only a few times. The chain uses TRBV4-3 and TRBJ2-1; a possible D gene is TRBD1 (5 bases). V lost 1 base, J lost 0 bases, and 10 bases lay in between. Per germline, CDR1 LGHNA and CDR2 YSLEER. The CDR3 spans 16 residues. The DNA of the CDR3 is TGCGCCAGCAGCCAAGGGACATCAAGCTCCTACAATGAGCAGTTCTTC. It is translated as CASSQGTSSSYNEQFF.

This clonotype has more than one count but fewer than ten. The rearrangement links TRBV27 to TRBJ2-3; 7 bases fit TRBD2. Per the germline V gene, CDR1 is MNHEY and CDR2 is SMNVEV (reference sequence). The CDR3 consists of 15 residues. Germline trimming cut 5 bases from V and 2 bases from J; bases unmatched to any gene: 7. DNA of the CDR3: TGTGCCAGCAGTGCACCGGGGGGAAACACAGATACGCAGTATTTT. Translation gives CASSAPGGNTDTQYF.

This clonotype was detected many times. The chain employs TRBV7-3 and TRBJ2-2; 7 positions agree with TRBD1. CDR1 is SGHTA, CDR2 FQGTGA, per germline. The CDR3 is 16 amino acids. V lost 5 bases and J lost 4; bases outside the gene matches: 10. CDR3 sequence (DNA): TGTGCCAGCAGCGCCTACAACAGGGGTGCCACCGGGGAGCTGTTTTTT. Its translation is CASSAYNRGATGELFF.

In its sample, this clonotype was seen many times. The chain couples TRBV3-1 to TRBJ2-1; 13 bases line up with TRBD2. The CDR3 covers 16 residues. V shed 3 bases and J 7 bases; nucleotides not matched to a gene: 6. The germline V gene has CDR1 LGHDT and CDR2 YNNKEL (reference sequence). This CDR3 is CASSQWTSGSANEQFF. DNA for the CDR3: TGTGCCAGCAGCCAGTGGACTAGCGGGAGTGCGAATGAGCAGTTCTTC.

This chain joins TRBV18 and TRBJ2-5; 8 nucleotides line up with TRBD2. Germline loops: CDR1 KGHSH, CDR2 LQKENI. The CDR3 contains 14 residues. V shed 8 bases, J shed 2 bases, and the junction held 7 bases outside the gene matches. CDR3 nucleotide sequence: TGTGCCAGCCTATCGACTAGCGCGCAAGAGACCCAGTACTTC. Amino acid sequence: CASLSTSAQETQYF.

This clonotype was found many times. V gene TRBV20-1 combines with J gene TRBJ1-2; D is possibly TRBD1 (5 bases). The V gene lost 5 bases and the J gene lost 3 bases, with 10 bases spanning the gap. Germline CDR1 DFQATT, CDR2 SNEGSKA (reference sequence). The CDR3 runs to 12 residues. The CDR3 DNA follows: TGCAGTGCTTTTACAGGACACTATGGCTACACCTTC. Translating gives CSAFTGHYGYTF.

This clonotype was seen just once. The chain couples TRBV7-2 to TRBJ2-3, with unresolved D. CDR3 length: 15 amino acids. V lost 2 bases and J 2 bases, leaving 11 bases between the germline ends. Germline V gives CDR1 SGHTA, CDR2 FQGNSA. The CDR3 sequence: CASSLSMPHTDTQYF. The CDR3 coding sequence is TGTGCCAGCAGCTTATCTATGCCCCACACAGATACGCAGTATTTT.

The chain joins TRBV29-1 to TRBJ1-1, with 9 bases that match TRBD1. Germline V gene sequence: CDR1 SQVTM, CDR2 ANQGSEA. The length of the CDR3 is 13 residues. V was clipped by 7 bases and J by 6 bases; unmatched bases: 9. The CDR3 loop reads CSATGQGRSEAFF. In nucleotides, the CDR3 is TGCAGCGCGACGGGACAGGGAAGGTCTGAAGCTTTCTTT.

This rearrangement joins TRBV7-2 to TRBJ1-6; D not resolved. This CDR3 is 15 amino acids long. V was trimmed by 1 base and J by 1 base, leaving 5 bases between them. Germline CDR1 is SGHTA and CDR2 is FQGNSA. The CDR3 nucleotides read TGTGCCAGCAGCTTAGGGGTGTCCTATAATTCACCCCTCCACTTT. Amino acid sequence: CASSLGVSYNSPLHF.

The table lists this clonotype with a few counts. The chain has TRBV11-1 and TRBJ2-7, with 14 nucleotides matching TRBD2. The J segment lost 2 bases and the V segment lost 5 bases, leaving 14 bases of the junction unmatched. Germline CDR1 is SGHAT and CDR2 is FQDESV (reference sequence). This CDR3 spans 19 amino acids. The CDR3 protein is CASSETGTSGRPKAYEQYF. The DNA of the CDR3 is TGTGCCAGCAGCGAAACCGGGACTAGCGGGAGACCCAAGGCCTACGAGCAGTACTTC.

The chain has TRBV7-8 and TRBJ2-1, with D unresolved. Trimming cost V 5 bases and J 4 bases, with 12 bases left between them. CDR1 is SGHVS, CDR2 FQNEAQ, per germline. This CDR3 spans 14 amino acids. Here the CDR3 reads CASSPLVVYNEQFF. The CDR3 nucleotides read TGTGCCAGCAGCCCCCTTGTGGTATACAATGAGCAGTTCTTC.

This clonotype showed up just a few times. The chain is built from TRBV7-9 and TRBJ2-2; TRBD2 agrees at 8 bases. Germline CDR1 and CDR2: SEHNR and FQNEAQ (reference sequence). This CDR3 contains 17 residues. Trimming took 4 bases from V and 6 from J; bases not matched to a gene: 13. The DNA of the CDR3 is TGTGCCAGCAGCTCTCAGCCGGGACTAGGGCCCCCCGGGGAGCTGTTTTTT. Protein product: CASSSQPGLGPPGELFF.

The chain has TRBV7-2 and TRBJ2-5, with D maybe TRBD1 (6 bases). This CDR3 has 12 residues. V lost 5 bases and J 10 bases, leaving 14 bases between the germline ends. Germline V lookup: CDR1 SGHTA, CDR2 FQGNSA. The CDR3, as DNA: TGTGCCAGCAGCCCCAGGGGCCAGAACCAGTACTTC. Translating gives CASSPRGQNQYF.

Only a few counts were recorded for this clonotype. The CDR3 coding sequence is TGTGCCAGCAGTAGAACAGGATACACCGGGGAGCTGTTTTTT. As protein: CASSRTGYTGELFF. The rearrangement joins TRBV28 to TRBJ2-2; tentative D call: TRBD1 (5 bases). This CDR3 contains 14 residues. CDR1 and CDR2 from the germline V gene are MDHEN and SYDVKM. Trimming removed 5 bases at V and 3 bases at J, with 10 bases between.

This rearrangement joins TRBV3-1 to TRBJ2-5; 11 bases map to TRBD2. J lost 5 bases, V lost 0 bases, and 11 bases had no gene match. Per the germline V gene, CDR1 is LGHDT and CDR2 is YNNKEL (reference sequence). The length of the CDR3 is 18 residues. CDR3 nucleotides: TGTGCCAGCAGCCAAGAACGGTTTGATACTAGCGGGAGTGAGACCCAGTACTTC. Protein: CASSQERFDTSGSETQYF.

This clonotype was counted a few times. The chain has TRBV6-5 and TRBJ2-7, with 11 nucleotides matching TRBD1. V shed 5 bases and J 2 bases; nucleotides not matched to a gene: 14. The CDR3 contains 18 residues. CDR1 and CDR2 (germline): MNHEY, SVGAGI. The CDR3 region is CASSTGTGGPSSAYEQYF. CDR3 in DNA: TGTGCCAGCAGTACTGGGACAGGGGGTCCCTCCTCCGCCTACGAGCAGTACTTC.